The clone carrying this T cell receptor beta chain was observed a few times. These data are taken from a study of identical twins. TCRdb fed the 5' RACE reads into MiXCR, producing one record per CDR3 protein. The table lists some 710,000 distinct CDR3 sequences, roughly 6.2% of them singletons. The length of the CDR3 is 12 residues. V lost 7 bases to trimming and J lost 6 bases, with 16 bases between them. In germline, CDR1 is SQVTM, CDR2 ANQGSEA. Sequencing was done on a sample of naive T cells sorted from blood. V usage is TRBV29-1 and J usage is TRBJ2-7; unclear D gene. The sequence came from a man between 18 and 29 years old in good health. The CDR3 loop reads CSGSSYVGEQYF. The CDR3 DNA reads TGCAGCGGGAGTTCCTACGTAGGCGAGCAGTACTTC.